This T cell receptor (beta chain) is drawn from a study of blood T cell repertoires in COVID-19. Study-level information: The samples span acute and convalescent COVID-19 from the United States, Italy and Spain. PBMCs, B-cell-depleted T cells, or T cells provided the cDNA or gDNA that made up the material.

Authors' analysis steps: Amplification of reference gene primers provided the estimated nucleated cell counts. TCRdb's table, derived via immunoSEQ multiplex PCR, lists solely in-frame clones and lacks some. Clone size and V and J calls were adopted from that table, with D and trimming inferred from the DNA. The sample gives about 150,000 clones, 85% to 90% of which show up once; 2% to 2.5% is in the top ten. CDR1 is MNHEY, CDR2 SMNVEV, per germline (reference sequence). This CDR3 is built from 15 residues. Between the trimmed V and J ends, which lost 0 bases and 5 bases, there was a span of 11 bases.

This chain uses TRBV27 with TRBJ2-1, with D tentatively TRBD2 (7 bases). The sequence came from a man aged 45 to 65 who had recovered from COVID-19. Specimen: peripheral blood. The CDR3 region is CASSLSGGPNNEQFF. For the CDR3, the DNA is TGTGCCAGCAGTTTATCCGGGGGGCCTAACAATGAGCAGTTCTTC.